The text below deals with one TCR beta chain. The antigen remains undetermined. Deep-level assay runs were performed. The repertoire was sequenced with immunoSEQ multiplex PCR; TCRdb's copy has only in-frame clones and lacks some. The sample records 2 million to 2.5 million clones, approximately 94% being singletons. The study enrolled healthy HIV-negative adults without recent acute infections or vaccinations as donors. This specimen comes from a study of shared clonotypes between healthy human individuals. General study results and limits: The represented genetic and exposure-history diversity was limited by the small number of donors. The expectation was that sequencing depth would affect clonotype sharing among donors.

Sequenced material: naive CD4+ T cells from PBMCs. Subset in this sample: CD45RA+ positively selected. This TCR derives from a man between 18 and 35 years old in good health. Some clones in this sample may be carry-over from other donors' samples.

The CDR3 DNA follows: TGTGCCAGTAGTCTACTAAACTACAATGAGCAGTTCTTC. Residues: CASSLLNYNEQFF. The gene calls are TRBV19 and TRBJ2-1, with unresolved D. This CDR3 has 13 amino acids. V gave up 5 bases and J gave up 3 bases, with 8 bases separating them. Germline lookup yields CDR1 LNHDA and CDR2 SQIVND (reference sequence).